Presented here are 7 T cell receptor beta chains from one specimen sequenced in a study of early T cells in non-severe SARS-CoV-2 infection. One entry per CDR3 protein results from TCRdb running MiXCR on the 5' RACE reads. The sample lists around 50,000 distinct CDR3 sequences, 5.5% to 6.5% occurring once. The sequenced sample consisted of whole blood. The receptor set was obtained from an adult who was a healthcare worker with PCR-confirmed SARS-CoV-2 infection or an uninfected control (not recorded which).

The rearrangement joins TRBV11-2 to TRBJ1-2, with D possibly TRBD1 on 5 matching bases. CDR1 SGHAT and CDR2 FQNNGV come from the germline V gene. V lost 5 bases and J 3 bases, leaving 16 bases between the germline ends. There are 15 residues in the CDR3. The CDR3 DNA is TGTGCCAGCAGCCCCATCCAGGGTTCCCACTATGGCTACACCTTC. Encoded protein: CASSPIQGSHYGYTF. Based on the CDR3 plus reference TRBV11-2 and TRBJ1-2, the full variable domain is EAGVAQSPRYKIIEKRQSVAFWCNPISGHATLYWYQQILGQGPKLLIQFQNNGVVDDSQLPKDRFSAERLKGVDSTLKIQPAKLEDSAVYLCASSPIQGSHYGYTFGSGTRLTVV.

This clonotype showed up many times. V gene TRBV28 combines with J gene TRBJ1-5; D not certain. V lost 7 bases and J lost 4, with 8 bases in between. Germline V gene data show CDR1 as MDHEN and CDR2 as SYDVKM. The CDR3 sequence is 12 residues long. CDR3 in amino acids: CASTILNQPQHF. As DNA, the CDR3 is TGTGCCAGCACCATCTTAAATCAGCCCCAGCATTTT.

This clonotype was counted ten times or more. The V call is TRBV11-1, the J call TRBJ2-7; D unresolved. CDR3 size: 13 residues. Germline CDR1 SGHAT, CDR2 FQDESV (reference sequence). V was shortened by 3 bases and J by 2 bases, with 8 bases between the two germline ends. CDR3 residues: CASSFGGTYEQYF. The CDR3 DNA reads as TGTGCCAGCAGCTTTGGCGGAACCTACGAGCAGTACTTC.

This clonotype was observed a few times. This sequence joins TRBV20-1 and TRBJ2-7; D may be TRBD2 (5 bases). The CDR3 has 14 residues. Per germline, CDR1 DFQATT and CDR2 SNEGSKA (reference sequence). V lost 6 bases and J 5 bases, leaving 20 bases between the germline ends. The CDR3 is CSAEFGRVEDEQYF. The CDR3, as DNA: TGCAGTGCCGAATTTGGGAGAGTTGAGGACGAGCAGTACTTC.

This clonotype was counted at least ten times. CDR3 DNA sequence: TGTGCCAGCAGCTTCGCGGGGATGAACACTGAAGCTTTCTTT. It is translated as CASSFAGMNTEAFF. This rearrangement joins TRBV7-6 to TRBJ1-1; D unclear. The germline gives CDR1 SGHVS, CDR2 FNYEAQ. The CDR3 totals 14 residues. Trimming shortened V by 3 bases and J by 0 bases, and 8 bases separated the two germline ends. Drawing the rest from reference TRBV7-6 and TRBJ1-1, the complete variable domain is GAGVSQSPRYKVTKRGQDVALRCDPISGHVSLYWYRQALGQGPEFLTYFNYEAQQDKSGLPNDRFSAERPEGSISTLTIQRTEQRDSAMYRCASSFAGMNTEAFFGQGTRLTVV.

This clonotype was found many times. The chain joins TRBV20-1 to TRBJ2-7; D not certain. The CDR3 has 13 amino acids. Trimming pared 6 bases from V and 5 bases from J, leaving 17 bases between. Germline CDR1 and CDR2: DFQATT and SNEGSKA (reference sequence). CDR3 residues: CSAPPGWGNEQYF. The CDR3 region has the DNA TGCAGTGCCCCTCCGGGTTGGGGTAACGAGCAGTACTTC.

In this sample, this clonotype turned up many times. The V gene is TRBV7-6, the J gene TRBJ1-5; D not resolved. V was pared by 5 bases and J by 0 bases, with 11 bases between. The germline gives CDR1 SGHVS, CDR2 FNYEAQ. The CDR3 is made up of 15 amino acids. The CDR3 loop is CASSAGMYSNQPQHF. The DNA of the CDR3 is TGTGCCAGCAGCGCCGGGATGTATAGCAATCAGCCCCAGCATTTT.